This T cell receptor beta chain is drawn from a study of shared clonotypes between healthy human individuals. Germline V gene data show CDR1 as SGHRS and CDR2 as YFSETQ. The CDR3 sequence is 15 residues long. V dropped 0 bases and J dropped 4; count of bases not matched to a gene: 4. As regards this clone: Different DNA sequences within this sample yield the same CDR3.

The authors divided CD4+ cells into CD45RA+ naive and CD45RA-negative memory subsets. The method was immunoSEQ multiplex PCR; TCRdb's version includes in-frame clones alone and lacks a portion of them. The data contain 650,000 to 750,000 clones, around 72% of them singletons. This rearrangement joins TRBV5-1 to TRBJ2-1; the match to TRBD2 covers 7 bases. Sequencing input: memory CD4+ T cells sorted from blood. Sample subset: CD45RA-negative fraction. The source of this sequence is a woman in her 30s in good health. As DNA, the CDR3 is TGCGCCAGCAGCTTGGAGGCTAGCGGATACAATGAGCAGTTCTTC. Its translation: CASSLEASGYNEQFF.